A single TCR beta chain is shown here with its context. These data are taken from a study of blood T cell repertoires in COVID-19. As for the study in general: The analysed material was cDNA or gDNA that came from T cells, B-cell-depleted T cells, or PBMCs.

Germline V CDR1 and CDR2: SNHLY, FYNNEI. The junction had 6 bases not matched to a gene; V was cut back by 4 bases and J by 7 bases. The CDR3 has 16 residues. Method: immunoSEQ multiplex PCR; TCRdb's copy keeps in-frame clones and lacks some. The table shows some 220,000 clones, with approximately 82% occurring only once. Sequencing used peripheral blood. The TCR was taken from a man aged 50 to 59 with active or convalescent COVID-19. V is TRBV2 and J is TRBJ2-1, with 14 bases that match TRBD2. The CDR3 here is CASSATSGGARNEQFF. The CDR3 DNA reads TGTGCCAGCAGTGCGACTAGCGGGGGGGCCAGAAATGAGCAGTTCTTC.